This TCR beta chain was obtained from a study of shared clonotypes between healthy human individuals. Data came from immunoSEQ multiplex PCR; TCRdb stores just in-frame clones and leaves some out. The sample yields around 2,000,000 clones, less than 95% seen once. Points from the study as a whole: Exclusively blood specimens were collected; tissue repertoires likely differ. Among non-shared clonotypes, generation probabilities were lower than among those shared by all four donors.

CD45RO-negative cells were positively selected for CCR7, leaving out terminally differentiated effector memory CD45RA+ cells. Concerning this clone: As yet, its antigen is unknown.

Per germline, CDR1 SGDLS and CDR2 YYNGEE. The CDR3 is made up of 15 amino acids. Trimming shortened V by 3 bases and J by 7 bases, and 19 bases separated the two germline ends. Sequencing input: naive CD8+ T cells sorted from blood. V gene TRBV9 combines with J gene TRBJ1-2; tentative D call: TRBD1 (6 bases). The receptor was isolated from a man aged 18 to 29 in good health. The CDR3 protein is CASSEPVGGRSGYTF. The CDR3 DNA is TGTGCCAGCAGCGAGCCCGTTGGGGGGCGAAGTGGCTACACCTTC.